Listed below are T cell receptor beta chains from one sample, sequenced in a study of blood T cell repertoires in COVID-19. TCRdb keeps only in-frame clones here, not all; method: immunoSEQ multiplex PCR. Of 330,000 or so clones in the sample, over 75% are singletons; the top ten hold around 1.9%. Sequencing was done on a sample of PBMCs or T cells enriched from blood (not recorded which). These TCRs come from a man aged 40-49 years in a cohort exposed to, infected with or recovered from COVID-19 (not recorded which). Each CDR3 is given with its conserved first and last residue. A D gene is named only where the DNA matches it firmly. Clone sizes are given selectively: once, few, many, or a class where the clone is expanded.

>-|TRBD1|TRBJ1-5|TRBV19
CASSPNRGSANQPQHF
TGTGCCAGTAGTCCCAACAGGGGTTCGGCCAATCAGCCCCAGCATTTT
>-|-|TRBJ1-4|TRBV19
CASSPRTTGEKLFF
TGTGCCAGTAGTCCACGGACAACAGGGGAAAAACTGTTTTTT
>-|TRBD2|TRBJ2-7|TRBV18
CASSPGLATYEQYF
TGTGCCAGCTCACCGGGACTAGCGACCTACGAGCAGTACTTC
>-|-|TRBJ2-1|TRBV6-2/TRBV6-3
CASSPLDVNEQFF
TGTGCCAGCAGCCCCCTAGATGTGAATGAGCAGTTCTTC
>-|TRBD2|TRBJ2-1|TRBV30
CAWSPRTSGIYNEQFF
TGTGCCTGGAGTCCGCGGACTAGCGGGATCTACAATGAGCAGTTCTTC
>-|-|TRBJ1-1|TRBV18
CASSQGWRIEAFF
TGTGCCAGCTCACAAGGTTGGAGGATTGAAGCTTTCTTT
>-|TRBD1|TRBJ1-2|TRBV6-5
CASRQGVAGYGYTF
TGTGCCAGCAGACAGGGGGTGGCCGGGTATGGCTACACCTTC
>-|-|TRBJ2-4|TRBV19
CASTPTWAGNIQYF
TGTGCCAGTACCCCCACGTGGGCGGGAAACATTCAGTACTTC
>-|TRBD1|TRBJ2-1|TRBV27
CATLQRGGVEQFF
TGTGCCACCCTCCAGCGAGGGGGCGTTGAGCAGTTCTTC
>few|TRBD1|TRBJ2-3|TRBV5-4
CASSFRQGYTDTQYF
TGTGCCAGCAGCTTTCGACAGGGGTACACAGATACGCAGTATTTT
>-|-|TRBJ2-3|TRBV5-1
CASSLGRVADTQYF
TGCGCCAGCAGCTTGGGCAGGGTGGCAGATACGCAGTATTTT
>-|-|TRBJ2-7|TRBV11-2
CASSPSGTLLEQYF
TGTGCCAGCAGCCCATCCGGGACACTTCTGGAGCAGTACTTC
>-|-|TRBJ2-1|TRBV19
CASSMATSRDEQFF
TGTGCCAGTAGTATGGCCACTAGCAGGGATGAGCAGTTCTTC
>once|TRBD2|TRBJ2-7|TRBV5-1
CASRLAGEGYEQYF
TGCGCCAGCAGGCTAGCGGGAGAGGGTTACGAGCAGTACTTC
>-|TRBD1|TRBJ1-6|TRBV19
CASRGTGNSPLHF
TGTGCCAGTAGGGGGACAGGCAATTCACCCCTCCACTTT
>-|-|TRBJ1-2|TRBV7-2
CASSARQDLVYGYTF
TGTGCCAGCAGCGCGAGACAGGACCTAGTCTATGGCTACACCTTC
>once|-|TRBJ1-2|TRBV28
CASTPGTANYGYTF
TGTGCCAGCACCCCCGGCACAGCTAACTATGGCTACACCTTC
>-|TRBD2|TRBJ2-3|TRBV3-1/TRBV3-2
CASSQNSGGLSSGLTDTQYF
TGTGCCAGCAGCCAAAATTCCGGGGGATTGTCTAGCGGGCTCACAGATACGCAGTATTTT
>-|TRBD1|TRBJ2-7|TRBV30
CAWSVLGQGYF
TGTGCCTGGAGTGTACTGGGACAGGGTTACTTC
>-|-|TRBJ1-5|TRBV3-1/TRBV3-2
CASSRRGAQPQHF
TGTGCCAGCAGCCGCCGGGGGGCTCAGCCCCAGCATTTT
>-|TRBD1|TRBJ1-6|TRBV25-1
CASSPTGGLNSPLHF
TGTGCCAGCAGCCCGACAGGGGGTCTGAATTCACCCCTCCACTTT
>once|-|TRBJ2-3|TRBV5-1
CASSLGQGKRDTQYF
TGCGCCAGCAGCTTGGGGCAGGGGAAGAGGGATACGCAGTATTTT
>-|-|TRBJ2-1|TRBV7-9
CASSLLNEQFF
TGTGCCAGCAGCTTACTCAATGAGCAGTTCTTC
>-|TRBD1|TRBJ1-2|TRBV19
CASSDPGQGGVNYGYTF
TGTGCCAGTAGTGATCCGGGACAGGGAGGGGTCAACTATGGCTACACCTTC
>-|TRBD1|TRBJ2-5|TRBV24-1
CATSKGGTGEETQYF
TGTGCCACCAGTAAGGGGGGGACAGGGGAAGAGACCCAGTACTTC
>-|-|TRBJ1-1|TRBV6-2/TRBV6-3
CASSYLHSEAFF
TGTGCCAGCAGTTACCTCCACTCGGAAGCTTTCTTT
>-|-|TRBJ1-1|TRBV10-3
CATGIGENTEAFF
TGTGCCACCGGGATTGGTGAGAACACTGAAGCTTTCTTT
>-|TRBD1|TRBJ1-5|TRBV5-5
CASSLAPQGNQPQHF
TGTGCCAGCAGCTTGGCTCCACAGGGGAATCAGCCCCAGCATTTT
>-|TRBD2|TRBJ2-7|TRBV14
CASSQAGLAEYEQYF
TGTGCCAGCAGCCAAGCCGGACTAGCGGAATACGAGCAGTACTTC
>-|TRBD2|TRBJ2-2|TRBV4-1
CASSQAVRLAGVITGELFF
TGCGCCAGCAGCCAAGCGGTTCGCCTAGCGGGAGTGATCACCGGGGAGCTGTTTTTT
>once|-|TRBJ1-1|TRBV9
CASSVGQKNTEAFF
TGTGCCAGCAGCGTCGGACAGAAGAACACTGAAGCTTTCTTT
>-|TRBD2|TRBJ2-1|TRBV10-1
CASSGGTSGSGEQFF
TGCGCCAGCAGTGGTGGGACTAGCGGGAGTGGTGAGCAGTTCTTC
>-|-|TRBJ1-2|TRBV6-1
CASSDQRGANYGYTF
TGTGCCAGCAGTGACCAGCGGGGGGCAAACTATGGCTACACCTTC
>-|-|TRBJ2-1|TRBV6-5
CASSYSGSGYYNEQFF
TGTGCCAGCAGTTACTCTGGTAGCGGCTACTACAATGAGCAGTTCTTC
>-|TRBD2|TRBJ2-1|TRBV5-1
CASSFLAGVSSDNEQFF
TGCGCCAGCAGCTTTCTAGCGGGAGTCTCTAGCGACAATGAGCAGTTCTTC
>-|TRBD1|TRBJ1-2|TRBV27
CASRRTGQSYGYTF
TGTGCCAGCAGAAGGACAGGGCAGAGCTATGGCTACACCTTC
>-|TRBD2|TRBJ2-3|TRBV5-8
CASSLVLAGGGGDTQYF
TGTGCCAGCAGCTTGGTTCTAGCGGGAGGAGGAGGAGATACGCAGTATTTT
>-|TRBD2|TRBJ2-7|TRBV7-7
CAGNRRASGRAGNEQYF
TGTGCCGGTAACAGGCGGGCTAGCGGGAGGGCCGGTAACGAGCAGTACTTC
>-|TRBD1|TRBJ1-1|TRBV7-9
CASSQTGDPEAFF
TGTGCCAGCAGCCAAACAGGGGATCCTGAAGCTTTCTTT
>-|TRBD1|TRBJ1-2|TRBV28
CASRTGANYGYTF
TGTGCCAGCAGGACAGGGGCTAACTATGGCTACACCTTC
>-|TRBD2|TRBJ2-7|TRBV20-1
CSNVAGGEQYF
TGCAGCAACGTAGCGGGAGGCGAGCAGTACTTC